This T cell receptor (beta chain) was sequenced for a study of cytomegalovirus exposure and HLA in healthy donors. V shed 6 bases and J 5 bases; nucleotides not matched to a gene: 8. CDR1 and CDR2 (germline): MNHNS, SASEGT. The CDR3 has 14 amino acids. PCR was performed using 60 Vbeta and 13 Jbeta primers. Assay: immunoSEQ multiplex PCR; the TCRdb copy retains only in-frame clones and omits some. The sample yields 200,000 to 250,000 clones, around 80% seen once. Sequenced sample: PBMCs. J is TRBJ2-3 and V is TRBV6-1; 7 nucleotides match TRBD2. The TCR was taken from a woman aged 55 to 70 in good health and CMV-seropositive. Here the CDR3 DNA reads TGTGCCAGCAGGGGAGCGGGACTTGGAGATACGCAGTATTTT. The encoded protein is CASRGAGLGDTQYF.